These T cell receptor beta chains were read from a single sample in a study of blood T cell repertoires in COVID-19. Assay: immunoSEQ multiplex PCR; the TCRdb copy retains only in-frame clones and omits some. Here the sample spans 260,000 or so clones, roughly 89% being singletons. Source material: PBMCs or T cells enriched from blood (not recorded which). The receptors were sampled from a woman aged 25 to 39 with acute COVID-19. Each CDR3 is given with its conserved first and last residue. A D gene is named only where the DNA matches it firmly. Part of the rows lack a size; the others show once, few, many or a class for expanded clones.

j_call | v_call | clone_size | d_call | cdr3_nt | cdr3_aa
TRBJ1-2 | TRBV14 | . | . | TGTGCCAGCAGCCAGGTGGGGGCTTATGGCTACACCTTC | CASSQVGAYGYTF
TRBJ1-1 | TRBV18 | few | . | TGTGCCAGCTCACTAAGTCCCCCCAGACAGAACACTGAAGCTTTCTTT | CASSLSPPRQNTEAFF
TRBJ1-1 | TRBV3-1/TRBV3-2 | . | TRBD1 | TGTGCCAGCAGACTTAACCTACAGGGGATTGAAGCTTTCTTT | CASRLNLQGIEAFF
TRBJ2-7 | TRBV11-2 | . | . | TGTGCCAGCAGCTTAGTGGGCAGGGCTTACGAGCAGTACTTC | CASSLVGRAYEQYF
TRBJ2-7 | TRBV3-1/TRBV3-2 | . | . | TGTGCCAGCAGCCTTATGAGGGAACAGTACTTC | CASSLMREQYF
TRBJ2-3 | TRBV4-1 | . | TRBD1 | TGCGCCAGCAGCCTTCAGGGGGCTGGCACAGATACGCAGTATTTT | CASSLQGAGTDTQYF
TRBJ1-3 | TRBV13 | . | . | TGTGCCAGCAGCTTAGGAGCTTTCTCTGGAAACACCATATATTTT | CASSLGAFSGNTIYF
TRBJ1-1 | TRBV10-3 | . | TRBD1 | TGTGCCATCAGTGAGACAGGACAGGGGTTCACTGAAGCTTTCTTT | CAISETGQGFTEAFF
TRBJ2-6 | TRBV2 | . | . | TGTGCCAGCAGTGACCCGGGGTCTGGGGCCAACGTCCTGACTTTC | CASSDPGSGANVLTF
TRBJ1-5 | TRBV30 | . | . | TGTGCCTGGACCAACGGGGGTAATCAGCCCCAGCATTTT | CAWTNGGNQPQHF
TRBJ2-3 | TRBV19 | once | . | TGTGCCAGTAGTATAGAGGCGGGTACCGGGAGCACAGATACGCAGTATTTT | CASSIEAGTGSTDTQYF
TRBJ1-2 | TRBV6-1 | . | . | TGTGCCAGCAGTGAAGGGCCTGCCTATGGCTACACCTTC | CASSEGPAYGYTF
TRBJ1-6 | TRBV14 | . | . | TGTGCCAGCAGCCAAGTGGGGGGACCTCGGATTTCACCCCTCCACTTT | CASSQVGGPRISPLHF
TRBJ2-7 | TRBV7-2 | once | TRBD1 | TGTGCCAGCAGCTTAGGGGACAGGCCCTACGAGCAGTACTTC | CASSLGDRPYEQYF
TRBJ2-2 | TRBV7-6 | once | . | TGTGCCAGCAGCCGGACAGGAGGGACCGGGGAGCTGTTTTTT | CASSRTGGTGELFF
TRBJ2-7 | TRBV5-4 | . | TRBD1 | TGTGCCAGCAGCTTAGGGGCAGGGGGCCGTGACGAGCAGTACTTC | CASSLGAGGRDEQYF
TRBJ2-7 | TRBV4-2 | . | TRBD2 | TGTGCCAGCAGCAAAACTAGCGGTAACTACGAGCAGTACTTC | CASSKTSGNYEQYF
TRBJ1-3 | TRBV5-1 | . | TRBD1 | TGCGCCAGCAGCCGCGGGACAGAGCCCGGAAACACCATATATTTT | CASSRGTEPGNTIYF
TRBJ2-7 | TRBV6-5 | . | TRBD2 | TGTGCCAGCAAGAAACGGGGGGCCTACGAGCAGTACTTC | CASKKRGAYEQYF
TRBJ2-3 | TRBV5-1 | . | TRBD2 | TGCGCCAGCAGCTTGGTCGGGGGGGAGGATACGCAGTATTTT | CASSLVGGEDTQYF
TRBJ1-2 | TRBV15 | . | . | TGTGCCACCAGCAGAGAGCGGGGGTCGGGCTACACCTTC | CATSRERGSGYTF
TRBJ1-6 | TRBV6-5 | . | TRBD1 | TGTGCCAGCACCCGGACAGGAGATAATTCACCCCTCCACTTT | CASTRTGDNSPLHF